These 28 T cell receptor beta chains were all obtained from the same sample, sequenced in a study of cytomegalovirus exposure and HLA in healthy donors. PCR employed 60 Vbeta and 13 Jbeta primers. TCRdb's table, derived via immunoSEQ multiplex PCR, lists solely in-frame clones and lacks some. This table lists fewer than 150,000 clones. Sequenced sample: PBMCs. The source of these receptors is a man aged 40-50 years in good health and CMV-seronegative.

V is TRBV27 and J is TRBJ2-6; D gene ambiguous. The length of the CDR3 is 19 residues. Germline V gene data show CDR1 as MNHEY and CDR2 as SMNVEV (reference sequence). The V gene lost 0 bases and the J gene lost 0 bases, with 15 bases spanning the gap. In nucleotides, the CDR3 is TGTGCCAGCAGTTTATCCCATAGTCGACACAGCTCTGGGGCCAACGTCCTGACTTTC. Protein product: CASSLSHSRHSSGANVLTF.

The genes are TRBV10-3 and TRBJ2-1, with 7 positions matching TRBD2. CDR1 and CDR2 (germline): ENHRY, SYGVKD. The ends lost 6 bases at V and 0 bases at J; junction bases unmatched: 5. CDR3 length: 15 residues. CDR3: CAIRMERGSYNEQFF. The CDR3 DNA follows: TGTGCCATCAGAATGGAGCGGGGCTCCTACAATGAGCAGTTCTTC.

V is TRBV5-1 and J is TRBJ1-1; 11 bases line up with TRBD1. V trimming: 4 bases; J trimming: 1 base; junction bases outside the gene matches: 12. Germline assignment: CDR1 SGHRS and CDR2 YFSETQ. This CDR3 has 18 residues. CDR3 nucleotide sequence: TGCGCCAGCAGCCCCGGACAGGGGGCCAGGAACAGGAACACTGAAGCTTTCTTT. Protein sequence: CASSPGQGARNRNTEAFF.

V and J are TRBV7-9 and TRBJ2-2; TRBD2 agrees at 8 bases. The junction had 4 bases not matched to a gene; V was cut back by 6 bases and J by 1 base. This CDR3 region has 15 residues. From germline, CDR1 is SEHNR and CDR2 FQNEAQ (reference sequence). CDR3 DNA sequence: TGTGCCAGCAGTCGACTAGCGATGAACACCGGGGAGCTGTTTTTT. This encodes CASSRLAMNTGELFF.

The chain employs TRBV5-6 and TRBJ1-5, with a tentative D call TRBD1 (6 bases). Between the trimmed V and J ends, which lost 2 bases and 0 bases, there was a span of 9 bases. Looked up from germline, CDR1 is SGHDT and CDR2 is YYEEEE. The CDR3 length is 15 residues. The CDR3 loop is CASSLGRGSNQPQHF. In nucleotides, the CDR3 is TGTGCCAGCAGCTTAGGCAGGGGTAGCAATCAGCCCCAGCATTTT.

The CDR3 sequence is CSVEEVSGSYNEQFF. DNA for the CDR3: TGCAGCGTTGAAGAAGTTAGCGGGTCTTACAATGAGCAGTTCTTC. The chain is built from TRBV29-1 and TRBJ2-1; 7 bases map to TRBD2. The J segment lost 4 bases and the V segment lost 0 bases, leaving 6 bases of the junction unmatched. Germline loops: CDR1 SQVTM, CDR2 ANQGSEA. The CDR3 is 15 residues long.

The chain links TRBV27 to TRBJ2-7; a possible D gene is TRBD2 (5 bases). Germline assignment: CDR1 MNHEY and CDR2 SMNVEV (reference sequence). This CDR3 is built from 15 residues. Trimming pared 8 bases from V and 2 bases from J, leaving 19 bases between. The CDR3 is CASGQPAGRTYEQYF. In DNA, the CDR3 is TGTGCCAGCGGTCAACCGGCGGGCAGAACCTACGAGCAGTACTTC.

J is TRBJ2-5 and V is TRBV9; TRBD1 matches 7 bases. The junction had 10 bases not matched to a gene; V was cut back by 4 bases and J by 1 base. The CDR3 covers 16 residues. Looked up from germline, CDR1 is SGDLS and CDR2 is YYNGEE. The CDR3 nucleotides are TGTGCCAGCAGCCCGAGTAGCAGGGGGACCCAAGAGACCCAGTACTTC. Its translation is CASSPSSRGTQETQYF.

The chain combines TRBV5-6 with TRBJ1-5; 8 bases align to TRBD1. The CDR3 extends over 16 amino acids. The germline V gene has CDR1 SGHDT and CDR2 YYEEEE. With V trimmed by 3 bases and J by 6 bases, 11 bases remained unmatched. The CDR3 sequence is CASSSRTGGTVQPQHF. The CDR3 DNA follows: TGTGCCAGCAGCTCTCGTACAGGGGGAACGGTTCAGCCCCAGCATTTT.

The V gene is TRBV7-3, the J gene TRBJ1-1; possible D gene TRBD1, 5 bases. CDR3 length equals 13 residues. Germline CDR1 SGHTA, CDR2 FQGTGA. Trimming took off 6 bases at V and 3 bases at J, with 11 bases between the two ends. The CDR3 DNA reads as TGTGCCAGCAGTCCCTCCAGGGACACTGAAGCTTTCTTT. Translating it yields CASSPSRDTEAFF. Full variable domain (missing parts from reference TRBV7-3 and TRBJ1-1): GAGVSQTPSNKVTEKGKYVELRCDPISGHTALYWYRQSLGQGPEFLIYFQGTGAADDSGLPNDRFFAVRPEGSVSTLKIQRTERGDSAVYLCASSPSRDTEAFFGQGTRLTVV.

The J gene is TRBJ2-1, the V gene TRBV6-5; TRBD1 matches at 7 bases. The CDR3 consists of 14 residues. J gave up 5 bases and V 6 bases, and 7 bases lay outside the gene matches. Germline loops: CDR1 MNHEY, CDR2 SVGAGI. The CDR3 coding sequence is TGTGCCAGCAGCCGAACGGGACAGAACAATGAGCAGTTCTTC. Residues: CASSRTGQNNEQFF.

V and J are TRBV19 and TRBJ2-2; 7 positions match TRBD1. The CDR3 is 19 amino acids. The V segment lost 5 bases and the J segment 1 base; nucleotides outside the gene matches: 16. Germline assignment: CDR1 LNHDA and CDR2 SQIVND (reference sequence). CDR3 DNA: TGTGCCAGTAGTCCCCCGACAGGCCTCAGGGGGTTGAACACCGGGGAGCTGTTTTTT. It translates to CASSPPTGLRGLNTGELFF.

The chain links TRBV4-3 to TRBJ1-6; possible D gene TRBD1, 6 bases. The CDR3 loop spans 14 amino acids. Trimming stripped 3 bases from V and 7 bases from J, with 10 bases between. Looked up from germline, CDR1 is LGHNA and CDR2 is YSLEER. This chain's CDR3 is CASSQGHQNSPLHF. CDR3 DNA sequence: TGCGCCAGCAGCCAGGGACATCAAAATTCACCCCTCCACTTT.

This rearrangement joins TRBV7-9 to TRBJ2-5, with TRBD2 as a possible D gene (7 bases). Germline assignment: CDR1 SEHNR and CDR2 FQNEAQ (reference sequence). The CDR3 totals 15 residues. V lost 5 bases to trimming and J lost 4 bases, with 17 bases between them. CDR3 nucleotides: TGTGCCAGCAGCGCCAGTAGGGGGGGAAGAGAGACCCAGTACTTC. It codes for CASSASRGGRETQYF.

This chain links TRBV11-2 with TRBJ1-2; D uncertain. This CDR3 has 13 residues. V lost 4 bases, J lost 8 bases, and 14 bases lay in between. Germline V lookup: CDR1 SGHAT, CDR2 FQNNGV. CDR3 residues: CASSSGVREGYTF. In nucleotides, the CDR3 is TGTGCCAGCAGCTCCGGGGTCCGGGAGGGCTACACCTTC.

The chain recombines TRBV5-6 with TRBJ1-3, with D perhaps matching TRBD1 (5 bases). The CDR3 contains 17 residues. Germline V gene sequence: CDR1 SGHDT, CDR2 YYEEEE. The V end lost 4 bases, the J end lost 0 bases, and 17 bases lay between the germline ends. The DNA of the CDR3 is TGTGCCAGCAGCCCGGCGGCAGGGAGGGCCTCTGGAAACACCATATATTTT. As protein: CASSPAAGRASGNTIYF.

V is TRBV5-1 and J is TRBJ1-1; 7 positions match TRBD1. The junction had 7 bases not matched to a gene; V was cut back by 4 bases and J by 4 bases. In germline, CDR1 is SGHRS, CDR2 YFSETQ. CDR3 length equals 14 residues. This CDR3 is CASSVPGGSTEAFF. The CDR3 bases are TGCGCCAGCAGCGTGCCAGGGGGAAGCACTGAAGCTTTCTTT.

CDR3 sequence: CASSSGQEVPETQYF. In DNA form, the CDR3 reads TGTGCCAGCAGCTCAGGACAGGAGGTGCCAGAGACCCAGTACTTC. The chain employs TRBV5-4 and TRBJ2-5, with TRBD1 matching 7 bases. Germline loops: CDR1 SGHNT, CDR2 YYREEE (reference sequence). Trimming cost V 3 bases and J 4 bases; bases outside gene matches: 9. The CDR3 runs to 15 residues. Variable domain in full (rest from reference TRBV5-4 and TRBJ2-5): ETGVTQSPTHLIKTRGQQVTLRCSSQSGHNTVSWYQQALGQGPQFIFQYYREEENGRGNFPPRFSGLQFPNYSSELNVNALELDDSALYLCASSSGQEVPETQYFGPGTRLLVL.

V and J are TRBV5-5 and TRBJ2-7; D is ambiguous. Looked up from germline, CDR1 is SGHKS and CDR2 is YYEKEE (reference sequence). V lost 3 bases, J lost 7 bases, and 20 bases lay in between. This CDR3 contains 15 residues. The chain's CDR3 is CASSSLEEPFREQYF. The CDR3 nucleotides read TGTGCCAGCAGCTCGCTAGAAGAGCCCTTCCGGGAGCAGTACTTC.

The chain couples TRBV19 to TRBJ2-7; 7 bases match TRBD1. The V gene end was trimmed by 3 bases and the J gene end by 6 bases; junction bases not matched to a gene: 5. CDR3 length: 13 residues. CDR1 LNHDA and CDR2 SQIVND come from the germline V gene (reference sequence). CDR3 nucleotide sequence: TGTGCCAGTAGTATCGACAGGGTGGGCGAGCAGTACTTC. Its protein product is CASSIDRVGEQYF.

The chain employs TRBV4-2 and TRBJ1-1; 9 bases map to TRBD1. CDR1 LGHNA and CDR2 YNFKEQ come from the germline V gene. CDR3 length: 16 amino acids. V was clipped by 4 bases and J by 3 bases; unmatched bases: 9. CDR3 sequence (DNA): TGTGCCAGCAGCCCAGATAAGACAGGGGGAGACACTGAAGCTTTCTTT. The encoded protein is CASSPDKTGGDTEAFF.

The rearrangement joins TRBV6-4 to TRBJ2-3; a possible D gene is TRBD1 (6 bases). The CDR3 length is 16 residues. V lost 0 bases and J 1 base, leaving 11 bases between the germline ends. CDR1 MRHNA and CDR2 SNTAGT come from the germline V gene. This CDR3 is CASSDSARGRTDTQYF. The DNA for the CDR3 is TGTGCCAGCAGTGACTCAGCCAGGGGCCGCACAGATACGCAGTATTTT.

The chain couples TRBV5-6 to TRBJ1-3; D is uncertain. The V end lost 0 bases, the J end lost 3 bases, and 7 bases lay between the germline ends. This CDR3 region has 14 residues. Per the germline V gene, CDR1 is SGHDT and CDR2 is YYEEEE. CDR3 bases: TGTGCCAGCAGCTTGGTACGGGGTGGAAACACCATATATTTT. Translated, it gives CASSLVRGGNTIYF.

The chain employs TRBV7-9 and TRBJ2-5, with 11 bases identical to TRBD2. Losses at the gene ends were 4 bases for V and 2 bases for J; bases not matched to a gene: 15. The CDR3 is 19 amino acids. Germline V gene data show CDR1 as SEHNR and CDR2 as FQNEAQ (reference sequence). DNA for the CDR3: TGTGCCAGCAGCTCCCGGGGCCCCTCTAGCGGGGGGCCACAAGAGACCCAGTACTTC. The encoded protein is CASSSRGPSSGGPQETQYF.

The chain recombines TRBV18 with TRBJ1-4; TRBD1 might be the D (5 bases). V was trimmed by 6 bases and J by 12 bases, leaving 17 bases between them. CDR1 and CDR2 from the germline V gene are KGHSH and LQKENI. This CDR3 is built from 13 residues. The CDR3 is CASSREWGGELFF. CDR3 DNA sequence: TGTGCCAGCTCGCGTGAATGGGGCGGAGAACTGTTTTTT.

The gene calls are TRBV7-9 and TRBJ1-1; 9 positions agree with TRBD1. With V trimmed by 3 bases and J by 4 bases, 6 bases remained unmatched. Germline V gives CDR1 SEHNR, CDR2 FQNEAQ (reference sequence). The CDR3 runs 15 residues. CDR3 coding DNA: TGTGCCAGCAGCTTTGTGGACAGGGGTCCCACTGAAGCTTTCTTT. This gives the protein CASSFVDRGPTEAFF.

CDR3 in DNA: TGCGCCAGCAGCCTGGGGGGGACAGGGTCATACGAGCAGTACTTC. Encoded protein: CASSLGGTGSYEQYF. The chain employs TRBV5-1 and TRBJ2-7; 9 bases align to TRBD1. The junction had 9 bases not matched to a gene; V was cut back by 4 bases and J by 4 bases. The CDR3 has 15 amino acids. Germline CDR1 reads SGHRS; CDR2 reads YFSETQ. Full variable domain (missing parts from reference TRBV5-1 and TRBJ2-7): KAGVTQTPRYLIKTRGQQVTLSCSPISGHRSVSWYQQTPGQGLQFLFEYFSETQRNKGNFPGRFSGRQFSNSRSEMNVSTLELGDSALYLCASSLGGTGSYEQYFGPGTRLTVT.

V usage is TRBV10-3 and J usage is TRBJ2-3, with D possibly matching TRBD1 (5 bases). V dropped 7 bases and J dropped 0 bases, with 14 bases sitting between them. CDR3 length: 15 amino acids. Germline V CDR1 and CDR2: ENHRY, SYGVKD. The CDR3 region is CAITLGDSSTDTQYF. DNA of the CDR3: TGTGCCATCACCCTAGGGGATTCTAGCACAGATACGCAGTATTTT.